The next 28 T cell receptor beta chains were all read from a single sample in a study of cytomegalovirus exposure and HLA in healthy donors (dated by TCRdb to 2017 to 2019). Libraries were prepared through the immunoSEQ multiplex PCR assay. The immuneACCESS repertoire file appears here via TCRdb, limited to in-frame rearrangements. These files lack a portion of the clones; in checked studies, under half of the deficit traces to unresolved V genes, and the cause of the others is not known. In this sample the table shows 150,000 to 200,000 clones, around nine tenths of which occur a single time. The top ten constitute about 1.5% of the sample. The sample comprised PBMCs. All receptors come from a woman aged 25 to 45 in good health and CMV-seronegative.

The rearrangement links TRBV6-1 to TRBJ1-2, with 7 nucleotides matching TRBD1. Trimming took 1 base from V and 12 from J; bases not matched to a gene: 8. The CDR3 length is 13 residues. Germline-derived CDR1 and CDR2 are MNHNS and SASEGT. Written as DNA, the CDR3 is TGTGCCAGCAGTGAAGGGTTGGAGGGGGCCGACACCTTC. It encodes CASSEGLEGADTF.

CDR3 DNA: TGTGCCAGCAGCCGAGGGGGCACTAATGAAAAACTGTTTTTT. This encodes CASSRGGTNEKLFF. The chain is built from TRBV11-2 and TRBJ1-4; TRBD1 aligns across 7 bases. The ends lost 5 bases at V and 2 bases at J; junction bases unmatched: 2. Germline V gives CDR1 SGHAT, CDR2 FQNNGV. There are 14 residues in the CDR3.

With regard to this clone: A junction boundary mismatches the germline segment, possibly from a read error. This chain joins TRBV6-1 and TRBJ2-5, with 9 nucleotides matching TRBD1. This CDR3 has 16 amino acids. In germline, CDR1 is MNHNS, CDR2 SASEGT. This CDR3 is CVSSEFLGQGSETQYF. Written as DNA, the CDR3 is TGTGTCAGCAGTGAATTTTTGGGACAGGGATCAGAGACCCAGTACTTC.

The chain recombines TRBV15 with TRBJ2-5; perhaps TRBD1 as D (6 bases). There are 12 residues in the CDR3. Germline V gene lookup returns CDR1 LNHNV and CDR2 YYDKDF (reference sequence). The germline V and J ends were trimmed by 8 bases and 0 bases, with 7 bases remaining between them. CDR3 coding DNA: TGTGCCACCGGGACATACCAAGAGACCCAGTACTTC. Its protein is CATGTYQETQYF.

In this sample, this clone turned up once. The rearrangement joins TRBV9 to TRBJ2-5; D remains ambiguous. The CDR3 loop spans 15 amino acids. Trimming cost V 0 bases and J 1 base, with 10 bases left between them. In germline, CDR1 is SGDLS, CDR2 YYNGEE. The CDR3 nucleotides are TGTGCCAGCAGCGTAGGTGCGGCCCTCCAAGAGACCCAGTACTTC. Protein sequence: CASSVGAALQETQYF.

This chain links TRBV4-2 with TRBJ1-5; 12 nucleotides match TRBD1. V was pared by 3 bases and J by 5 bases, with 2 bases of the junction left unmatched. Germline loops: CDR1 LGHNA, CDR2 YNFKEQ. This CDR3 spans 15 amino acids. In DNA form, the CDR3 reads TGTGCCAGCAGCCAGGGGACAGGGGGCTATCAGCCCCAGCATTTT. Protein: CASSQGTGGYQPQHF.

The rearrangement uses TRBV5-5 and TRBJ2-6; D is ambiguous. This CDR3 has 15 residues. CDR1 and CDR2 (germline): SGHKS, YYEKEE (reference sequence). Deletions cut 3 bases from V and 2 bases from J, with 9 bases between. CDR3 amino acids: CASSSTVTGANVLTF. CDR3 nucleotides: TGTGCCAGCAGCTCCACGGTCACTGGGGCCAACGTCCTGACTTTC.

V is TRBV7-9 and J is TRBJ1-1; 7 bases are shared with TRBD1. This CDR3 is 15 amino acids long. V shed 6 bases, J shed 1 base, and the junction held 8 bases outside the gene matches. Germline V gene lookup returns CDR1 SEHNR and CDR2 FQNEAQ (reference sequence). In DNA form, the CDR3 reads TGTGCCAGCAGTAAAATGACAGGGAGGAACACTGAAGCTTTCTTT. It encodes CASSKMTGRNTEAFF.

The V and J genes are TRBV7-2 and TRBJ1-1, with a possible D match to TRBD1 (5 bases). Per the germline V gene, CDR1 is SGHTA and CDR2 is FQGNSA. The V and J ends lost 5 bases and 3 bases respectively, with 10 bases between them. The CDR3 runs to 13 residues. In nucleotides, the CDR3 is TGTGCCAGCAGCGTCACAGGTTACACTGAAGCTTTCTTT. Translation: CASSVTGYTEAFF.

This chain connects TRBV29-1 to TRBJ2-1; 12 bases map to TRBD2. The CDR3 extends over 13 amino acids. Trimming removed 7 bases from V and 5 bases from J; junction bases left unmatched: 3. The V gene's germline CDR1 is SQVTM and CDR2 ANQGSEA. CDR3 loop: CSDRTSGDNEQFF. CDR3 nucleotides: TGCAGCGACCGGACTAGCGGGGACAATGAGCAGTTCTTC.

V is TRBV5-3 and J is TRBJ2-7; a possible D gene is TRBD1 (6 bases). TRBV5-3 qualifies as an ORF whose function is uncertain. CDR3 size: 14 residues. Trimming removed 4 bases from V and 2 bases from J, with 13 bases in between. The CDR3, as DNA: TGTGCCAGAAGCCACAGGGACACCCCCTACGAGCAGTACTTC. Amino acids: CARSHRDTPYEQYF.

The V call is TRBV11-3, the J call TRBJ1-3; D is ambiguous. Per germline, CDR1 SGHNT and CDR2 YENEEA. Deletions cut 5 bases from V and 4 bases from J, with 24 bases between. This CDR3 is 18 amino acids long. CDR3 bases: TGTGCCAGCAGCCGCAAGGACGAGACCGGGGAGACCGGAAACACCATATATTTT. Translation gives CASSRKDETGETGNTIYF.

The chain is built from TRBV11-3 and TRBJ2-1; 9 nucleotides align to TRBD2. This CDR3 is 15 amino acids long. Trimming took 5 bases from V and 3 from J; bases not matched to a gene: 5. The germline gives CDR1 SGHNT, CDR2 YENEEA. This chain's CDR3 is CASSRAGGVYNEQFF. In nucleotides, the CDR3 is TGTGCCAGCAGCCGAGCGGGGGGCGTCTACAATGAGCAGTTCTTC.

The J gene is TRBJ2-2, the V gene TRBV5-1; 10 bases match TRBD1. The junction had 9 bases not matched to a gene; V was cut back by 3 bases and J by 4 bases. In germline, CDR1 is SGHRS, CDR2 YFSETQ. This CDR3 spans 17 amino acids. The CDR3 bases are TGCGCCAGCAGCTGGGCCGGGACAGGGGCGGTCACCGGGGAGCTGTTTTTT. It codes for CASSWAGTGAVTGELFF. The full variable domain, with the rest looked up from reference TRBV5-1 and TRBJ2-2, is KAGVTQTPRYLIKTRGQQVTLSCSPISGHRSVSWYQQTPGQGLQFLFEYFSETQRNKGNFPGRFSGRQFSNSRSEMNVSTLELGDSALYLCASSWAGTGAVTGELFFGEGSRLTVL.

This clone was picked up one time. This chain connects TRBV2 to TRBJ1-2, with D maybe TRBD1 (5 bases). V dropped 7 bases and J dropped 7 bases, with 16 bases sitting between them. Germline loops: CDR1 SNHLY, CDR2 FYNNEI. The CDR3 totals 13 residues. Here the CDR3 reads CASKDTFTGGYTF. In DNA, the CDR3 is TGTGCCAGCAAGGACACCTTCACGGGTGGCTACACCTTC.

The J gene is TRBJ1-4, the V gene TRBV6-5; 9 nucleotides line up with TRBD1. V dropped 5 bases and J dropped 7; count of bases not matched to a gene: 5. CDR3 length equals 14 residues. Germline V gives CDR1 MNHEY, CDR2 SVGAGI. The CDR3: CASSRGTGSEKLFF. The CDR3, as DNA: TGTGCCAGCAGTCGCGGGACAGGGTCTGAAAAACTGTTTTTT.

V and J are TRBV30 and TRBJ2-7, with TRBD1 matching over 10 bases. The CDR3 has 14 amino acids. V lost 2 bases, J lost 5 bases, and 6 bases stayed unmatched. Germline V CDR1 and CDR2: GTSNPN, SVGIG (reference sequence). The CDR3 nucleotides are TGTGCCTGGAGTAAGGGACAGGGGTACAACGAGCAGTACTTC. It codes for CAWSKGQGYNEQYF.

The chain carries TRBV29-1 and TRBJ1-1, with unresolved D. V lost 0 bases to trimming and J lost 11 bases, with 19 bases between them. The V gene's germline CDR1 is SQVTM and CDR2 ANQGSEA. The CDR3 extends over 14 amino acids. The CDR3 reads CSVEEPPVHLFAFF. DNA for the CDR3: TGCAGCGTTGAAGAGCCCCCGGTCCACTTGTTTGCTTTCTTT.

The chain employs TRBV14 and TRBJ1-2; 8 positions match TRBD1. The junction had 8 bases not matched to a gene; V was cut back by 3 bases and J by 5 bases. Germline V gives CDR1 SGHDN, CDR2 FVKESK. The CDR3 is 15 residues long. The CDR3 DNA reads TGTGCCAGCAGCCAGGCAGGGGGCATATCTTATGGCTACACCTTC. Protein sequence: CASSQAGGISYGYTF.

The chain employs TRBV27 and TRBJ1-6; 7 nucleotides agree with TRBD1. This CDR3 comprises 18 residues. Germline V CDR1 and CDR2: MNHEY, SMNVEV (reference sequence). Trimming at V came to 1 base and at J to 3 bases, leaving 9 bases not matched to a gene. The CDR3 reads CASSLYPGTANYNSPLHF. CDR3 sequence (DNA): TGTGCCAGCAGTTTATACCCCGGGACAGCCAACTATAATTCACCCCTCCACTTT.

This chain uses TRBV6-1 with TRBJ2-7; D is ambiguous. Germline V gene lookup returns CDR1 MNHNS and CDR2 SASEGT. V was clipped by 2 bases and J by 3 bases, with 11 bases between them. The CDR3 has 14 residues. The CDR3 sequence: CASSETDDGYEQYF. As DNA, the CDR3 is TGTGCCAGCAGTGAAACAGACGATGGCTACGAGCAGTACTTC.

CDR3 region: CASSQRGMGSEAFF. CDR3 sequence (DNA): TGCGCCAGCAGTCAACGAGGGATGGGTTCTGAAGCTTTCTTT. V is TRBV4-1 and J is TRBJ1-1, with D uncertain. The CDR3 contains 14 residues. Per germline, CDR1 MGHRA and CDR2 YSYEKL. Trimming left V 6 bases short and J 6 bases short, with 17 bases between.

The chain carries TRBV9 and TRBJ1-3; D gene unclear. The germline gives CDR1 SGDLS, CDR2 YYNGEE. This CDR3 spans 15 amino acids. Deletions cut 3 bases from V and 0 bases from J, with 10 bases between. In DNA, the CDR3 is TGTGCCAGCAGCGCCGAATCAGTCTCTGGAAACACCATATATTTT. It is translated as CASSAESVSGNTIYF.

The chain combines TRBV27 with TRBJ2-7; 8 nucleotides align to TRBD1. Losses at the gene ends were 5 bases for V and 3 bases for J; bases not matched to a gene: 18. The germline V gene has CDR1 MNHEY and CDR2 SMNVEV (reference sequence). The CDR3 contains 18 residues. CDR3 protein: CASSLWGTGNILGYEQYF. The CDR3 nucleotides read TGTGCCAGCAGTCTATGGGGGACAGGTAATATCTTAGGCTACGAGCAGTACTTC.

The chain employs TRBV27 and TRBJ1-2; TRBD1 matches 7 bases. With V trimmed by 7 bases and J by 8 bases, 16 bases remained unmatched. This CDR3 contains 15 residues. CDR1 MNHEY and CDR2 SMNVEV come from the germline V gene (reference sequence). DNA of the CDR3: TGTGCCAGCACCTCCGCCGTTGAGACAGGGATCGGCTACACCTTC. Amino acid sequence: CASTSAVETGIGYTF.

This clone was picked up one time. The J gene is TRBJ2-5, the V gene TRBV6-4; D might be TRBD1 (5 bases). V was pared by 2 bases and J by 0 bases, with 7 bases between. Germline V lookup: CDR1 MRHNA, CDR2 SNTAGT. The CDR3 loop spans 14 amino acids. CDR3 DNA: TGTGCCAGCAGTGACGGGGCGTACCAAGAGACCCAGTACTTC. Translated: CASSDGAYQETQYF.

The chain joins TRBV6-5 to TRBJ2-3; 7 nucleotides agree with TRBD2. Germline-derived CDR1 and CDR2 are MNHEY and SVGAGI. Germline trimming cut 4 bases from V and 0 bases from J; bases unmatched to any gene: 4. This CDR3 has 15 residues. This CDR3 reads CASSWNSGSTDTQYF. CDR3 DNA sequence: TGTGCCAGCAGTTGGAATAGCGGGAGCACAGATACGCAGTATTTT.

The rearrangement uses TRBV5-4 and TRBJ1-2; TRBD1 aligns across 7 bases. The CDR3 loop spans 14 amino acids. The germline V gene has CDR1 SGHNT and CDR2 YYREEE (reference sequence). Unmatched junction bases numbered 7, after V lost 0 bases and J lost 8 bases. CDR3 residues: CASSLEGAPGGYTF. The CDR3 coding sequence is TGTGCCAGCAGCTTGGAGGGGGCGCCGGGAGGCTACACCTTC.